Many counts were recorded for the clone carrying this T cell receptor (beta chain). This entry belongs to a study of blood T cells in healthy people across ages. The CDR3 is 13 amino acids. V lost 5 bases to trimming and J lost 1 base, with 8 bases between them. Germline assignment: CDR1 LGHDT and CDR2 YNNKEL (reference sequence). A J-beta primer mix and a sample-barcoded 5' primer were used in a second PCR of roughly 7 to 12 cycles. TCRdb passed the 5' RACE reads through MiXCR, listing each CDR3 protein once. The sample yields approximately 900,000 distinct CDR3 sequences, under 35% seen once. A further study also used this sample, focusing on T cells of mothers and their children.

This clonotype was obtained from a woman aged 40 to 49 in good health. The genes are TRBV3-1 and TRBJ1-1; no definite D call. The sequenced sample was blood. CDR3 residues: CASSARQNTEAFF. CDR3 nucleotide sequence: TGTGCCAGCAGCGCGAGACAGAACACTGAAGCTTTCTTT.